This passage covers 27 T cell receptor beta chains from one sample sequenced in a study of OX40 agonist ivuxolimab in advanced cancers. Profiled with immunoSEQ multiplex PCR; TCRdb holds only in-frame clones, not every one. The sample contains fewer than 130,000 clones, roughly 89% of which appear only once. The sample in question was CD4+ or CD8+ T cells sorted from blood, obtained in a trial of the OX40 agonist ivuxolimab. The receptors shown here come from an adult with an advanced solid tumor such as melanoma, head and neck, liver or kidney cancer.

V usage is TRBV6-5 and J usage is TRBJ1-2; 7 bases agree with TRBD1. The CDR3 sequence is 15 residues long. Per the germline V gene, CDR1 is MNHEY and CDR2 is SVGAGI. V was clipped by 4 bases and J by 1 base; unmatched bases: 6. This CDR3 reads CASSLQGTDNYGYTF. For the CDR3, the DNA is TGTGCCAGCAGTTTACAGGGGACTGATAACTATGGCTACACCTTC.

V is TRBV10-3 and J is TRBJ2-1; possibly TRBD1 or TRBD2 for D (5 bases each). Germline CDR1 and CDR2: ENHRY and SYGVKD. This CDR3 is built from 14 residues. V was trimmed by 4 bases and J by 8 bases, leaving 15 bases between them. The CDR3 coding sequence is TGTGCCATCAGTGGAGGTGCAGGGACCGATGAGCAGTTCTTC. Protein: CAISGGAGTDEQFF.

The J gene is TRBJ1-5, the V gene TRBV7-9; 10 positions match TRBD1. In germline, CDR1 is SEHNR, CDR2 FQNEAQ (reference sequence). The trim removed 5 bases at V and 6 bases at J, leaving 13 bases unmatched. This CDR3 is built from 17 residues. As DNA, the CDR3 is TGTGCCAGCAGCCCCGGACAGGGGGGAGTTGCCAGTCAGCCCCAGCATTTT. Protein product: CASSPGQGGVASQPQHF.

The chain links TRBV6-1 to TRBJ2-1; D not resolved. Germline CDR1 is MNHNS and CDR2 is SASEGT. The CDR3 is 13 amino acids. The V gene lost 5 bases and the J gene lost 12 bases, with 17 bases spanning the gap. CDR3 DNA sequence: TGTGCCAGCAGTCCCAGCTACAATGATCGGCAGTTCTTC. Protein product: CASSPSYNDRQFF.

The gene calls are TRBV7-3 and TRBJ2-3; 8 bases map to TRBD1. The CDR3 is made up of 13 amino acids. From germline, CDR1 is SGHTA and CDR2 FQGTGA. Germline trimming cut 2 bases from V and 6 bases from J; bases unmatched to any gene: 1. In nucleotides, the CDR3 is TGTGCCAGCAGCTTAGGGACAGGCGATACGCAGTATTTT. It specifies CASSLGTGDTQYF.

J is TRBJ2-7 and V is TRBV7-2, with TRBD1 matching over 10 bases. CDR3 size: 13 residues. The germline V gene has CDR1 SGHTA and CDR2 FQGNSA. The ends lost 5 bases at V and 3 bases at J; junction bases unmatched: 1. CDR3 amino acids: CASSGDRGYEQYF. In nucleotides, the CDR3 is TGTGCCAGCAGCGGGGACAGGGGCTACGAGCAGTACTTC.

The chain's CDR3 is CASSTGTGSYEQYF. The DNA of the CDR3 is TGTGCCAGCAGTACCGGGACAGGGTCCTACGAGCAGTACTTC. The chain couples TRBV6-6 to TRBJ2-7; 9 bases fit TRBD1. Losses at the gene ends were 5 bases for V and 1 base for J; bases not matched to a gene: 3. The CDR3 sequence is 14 residues long. Germline V gives CDR1 MNHNY, CDR2 SVGAGI (reference sequence).

V is TRBV6-5 and J is TRBJ1-6; D call uncertain. This CDR3 is built from 14 residues. V lost 5 bases and J 9 bases, leaving 14 bases between the germline ends. CDR1 is MNHEY and CDR2 is SVGAGI in the germline V gene. Written as DNA, the CDR3 is TGTGCCAGCAGTCAAGGCTTCGAGCGTTCACCCCTCCACTTT. Amino acids: CASSQGFERSPLHF.

The chain couples TRBV2 to TRBJ2-7; a weak D match, TRBD1 (6 bases). V was cut by 7 bases and J by 1 base, with 17 bases left in between. CDR1 and CDR2 (germline): SNHLY, FYNNEI. This CDR3 comprises 15 residues. For the CDR3, the DNA is TGTGCCAGCACCCTTGACAGGTCGGCATCCTACGAGCAGTACTTC. It specifies CASTLDRSASYEQYF.

The chain joins TRBV19 to TRBJ1-5, with TRBD1 as a possible D gene (5 bases). Germline loops: CDR1 LNHDA, CDR2 SQIVND (reference sequence). CDR3 length: 13 amino acids. The V end was cut by 4 bases, the J end by 3 bases, with 7 bases between. The DNA for the CDR3 is TGTGCCAGTAGTAGACAGATCAATCAGCCCCAGCATTTT. This gives the protein CASSRQINQPQHF.

The sample holds a few counts of this clone. The chain is built from TRBV27 and TRBJ1-5; no clear D gene. The germline V and J ends were trimmed by 5 bases and 0 bases, with 8 bases remaining between them. The CDR3 has 14 residues. CDR1 and CDR2 from the germline V gene are MNHEY and SMNVEV (reference sequence). CDR3 amino acids: CASSAQNSNQPQHF. In DNA, the CDR3 is TGTGCCAGCAGTGCGCAGAATAGCAATCAGCCCCAGCATTTT.

V gene TRBV5-1 combines with J gene TRBJ2-7; TRBD2 agrees at 12 bases. The CDR3 consists of 16 residues. V shed 4 bases, J shed 0 bases, and the junction held 5 bases outside the gene matches. Germline V gene data show CDR1 as SGHRS and CDR2 as YFSETQ. The CDR3 loop is CASSGSSGRASYEQYF. Here the CDR3 DNA reads TGCGCCAGCAGCGGATCTAGCGGGAGGGCCTCCTACGAGCAGTACTTC.

The chain employs TRBV2 and TRBJ2-4, with D perhaps assigned TRBD1 or TRBD2 (5 bases each). In germline, CDR1 is SNHLY, CDR2 FYNNEI. The V end was cut by 3 bases, the J end by 1 base, with 16 bases between. The CDR3 has 17 residues. CDR3 protein: CASSDPRQGVAKNIQYF. DNA of the CDR3: TGTGCCAGCAGTGACCCTCGGCAGGGAGTGGCCAAAAACATTCAGTACTTC.

The count of this clone is one. The gene calls are TRBV7-2 and TRBJ2-4; D unclear. Germline loops: CDR1 SGHTA, CDR2 FQGNSA. The CDR3 is made up of 12 amino acids. The ends were cut back, 1 base at V and 6 bases at J, with 4 bases in the middle. The chain's CDR3 is CASSLGRNIQYF. The CDR3 nucleotides are TGTGCCAGCAGCTTAGGGAGAAACATTCAGTACTTC. The full variable domain, in which reference TRBV7-2 and TRBJ2-4 provide the parts outside the CDR3, is GAGVSQSPSNKVTEKGKDVELRCDPISGHTALYWYRQSLGQGLEFLIYFQGNSAPDKSGLPSDRFSAERTGGSVSTLTIQRTQQEDSAVYLCASSLGRNIQYFGAGTRLSVL.

The gene calls are TRBV9 and TRBJ1-1, with TRBD1 as a possible D gene (6 bases). Per germline, CDR1 SGDLS and CDR2 YYNGEE. V lost 0 bases to trimming and J lost 5 bases, with 11 bases between them. The CDR3 is 14 amino acids. CDR3 in amino acids: CASSVAGQKTEAFF. CDR3 in DNA: TGTGCCAGCAGCGTAGCCGGACAGAAGACTGAAGCTTTCTTT.

The V call is TRBV29-1, the J call TRBJ2-5; D gene ambiguous. The germline gives CDR1 SQVTM, CDR2 ANQGSEA. V lost 1 base and J 5 bases, leaving 8 bases between the germline ends. The CDR3 runs to 12 residues. The CDR3 DNA is TGCAGCGTTGAAGTGTTCTGGGAGACCCAGTACTTC. Translated: CSVEVFWETQYF.

The chain uses TRBV15 and TRBJ1-2; possibly TRBD1 for D (6 bases). CDR3 length: 14 amino acids. Germline V gene sequence: CDR1 LNHNV, CDR2 YYDKDF (reference sequence). With 0 bases removed from V and 4 bases from J, the gap between germline ends came to 9 bases. CDR3: CATSRDKGGYGYTF. DNA of the CDR3: TGTGCCACCAGCAGAGATAAAGGGGGCTATGGCTACACCTTC.

V and J are TRBV19 and TRBJ2-5, with D perhaps matching TRBD2 (5 bases). Trimming cost V 6 bases and J 5 bases, with 16 bases left between them. Germline CDR1 reads LNHDA; CDR2 reads SQIVND (reference sequence). The CDR3 is 14 amino acids. This chain's CDR3 is CASSRLQRGETQYF. CDR3 in DNA: TGTGCCAGTAGCAGACTCCAAAGAGGGGAGACCCAGTACTTC.

V is TRBV6-6 and J is TRBJ1-6, with 9 positions matching TRBD1. Trimming at V came to 7 bases and at J to 19 bases, leaving 8 bases not matched to a gene. Germline V gene sequence: CDR1 MNHNY, CDR2 SVGAGI (reference sequence). CDR3 length: 11 amino acids. CDR3 DNA: TGTGCCAGCACCGGGGGGACAGGGAGGCACTTT. Protein sequence: CASTGGTGRHF.

The rearrangement links TRBV4-1 to TRBJ1-4; perhaps TRBD1 as D (5 bases). The germline V gene has CDR1 MGHRA and CDR2 YSYEKL. V was cut by 0 bases and J by 8 bases, with 16 bases left in between. The CDR3 runs to 16 residues. The DNA of the CDR3 is TGCGCCAGCAGCCAAGAGGGGACCCTTTCCGGGGAAAAACTGTTTTTT. Amino acids: CASSQEGTLSGEKLFF.

The chain carries TRBV28 and TRBJ1-1; D not certain. The CDR3 covers 13 residues. CDR1 MDHEN and CDR2 SYDVKM come from the germline V gene. V was pared by 7 bases and J by 0 bases, with 9 bases between. The CDR3 sequence is CASTSIMNTEAFF. Here the CDR3 DNA reads TGTGCCAGCACCTCAATCATGAACACTGAAGCTTTCTTT.

The J gene is TRBJ1-5, the V gene TRBV5-8, with 10 bases that match TRBD1. The CDR3 covers 15 residues. The V and J ends lost 4 bases and 3 bases, in that order; junction bases with no gene match: 4. CDR1 and CDR2 (germline): SGHTS, YDEGEE. CDR3: CASSTGQGNNQPQHF. DNA for the CDR3: TGTGCCAGCAGCACGGGACAGGGGAACAATCAGCCCCAGCATTTT.

The chain carries TRBV7-2 and TRBJ2-2; possibly TRBD2 for D (5 bases). V shed 5 bases and J shed 6 bases, with 22 bases lying between them. Germline V gene sequence: CDR1 SGHTA, CDR2 FQGNSA. The CDR3 runs to 17 residues. For the CDR3, the DNA is TGTGCCAGCAGCCCCAGCCGGGAAGTAGCCATTGCCGGGGAGCTGTTTTTT. It translates to CASSPSREVAIAGELFF.

The chain carries TRBV12-1 and TRBJ2-7; the D call of TRBD2 is as the table states it, not checked on the DNA. TRBV12-1 is labeled a pseudogene. There are 17 residues in the CDR3. CDR3 DNA sequence: TGTGCCAGCAGCTTTGAATTTGGGCAGGGAGGGTCCTACGAGCAGTACTTC. It specifies CASSFEFGQGGSYEQYF.

This clone appeared a single time. The chain is built from TRBV30 and TRBJ1-2; D unclear. CDR1 and CDR2 (germline): GTSNPN, SVGIG (reference sequence). V was clipped by 0 bases and J by 5 bases, with 13 bases between them. CDR3 size: 14 residues. The CDR3 DNA sequence: TGTGCCTGGAGTGTAAAGGGAGTAGAGTATGGCTACACCTTC. This translates into CAWSVKGVEYGYTF. The variable domain in full, completed from reference TRBV30 and TRBJ1-2, reads SQTIHQWPATLVQPVGSPLSLECTVEGTSNPNLYWYRQAAGRGLQLLFYSVGIGQISSEVPQNLSASRPQDRQFILSSKKLLLSDSGFYLCAWSVKGVEYGYTFGSGTRLTVV.

This clone was detected only a few times. The chain carries TRBV29-1 and TRBJ2-5; D unresolved. Germline V lookup: CDR1 SQVTM, CDR2 ANQGSEA. Deletions cut 3 bases from V and 1 base from J, with 15 bases between. CDR3 length: 15 amino acids. DNA for the CDR3: TGCAGCGTTGACGGCCTCGGACGGCTCCAAGAGACCCAGTACTTC. This gives the protein CSVDGLGRLQETQYF.

The J gene is TRBJ1-3, the V gene TRBV6-5; no firm D call. Germline CDR1 MNHEY, CDR2 SVGAGI. The CDR3 loop spans 15 amino acids. Trimming pared 0 bases from V and 4 bases from J, leaving 10 bases between. The CDR3 DNA reads TGTGCCAGCAGTTACTCGTTGGGCCGCGGAAACACCATATATTTT. It is translated as CASSYSLGRGNTIYF.